A selection of T cell receptor beta chains follows, all from one sample in a study of CD8+ T cells in alopecia areata. Using immunoSEQ multiplex PCR, the repertoire was profiled, and TCRdb retains in-frame clones only, with some absent. The table lists under 200,000 clones, 65% of them singletons, with around 0.91% in the top ten. Sequencing used CD4+ T cells sorted from blood, obtained at week 4, from a patient treated with tofacitinib. The receptors were sampled from a human donor with alopecia areata. Both conserved end residues are part of each CDR3. Each record gives: D gene, J gene, V gene, clone size, CDR3 DNA, CDR3 protein. A D gene is named only where the DNA matches it firmly. The size entry is marked missing in some rows and otherwise reads once, few, many or a size class.

>.|TRBJ1-1|TRBV29-1|.
TGCAGCGTTGAAGATCAGGGCACTGAAGCTTTCTTT
CSVEDQGTEAFF
>.|TRBJ2-5|TRBV7-2|.
TGTGCCAGCAGCTTAGTAACCAGCTTGGAGACCCAGTACTTC
CASSLVTSLETQYF
>TRBD1|TRBJ2-2|TRBV6-6|.
TGTGCCAGCAGTTACGGACAGGGGGACACCGGGGAGCTGTTTTTT
CASSYGQGDTGELFF
>.|TRBJ2-3|TRBV7-2|.
TGTGCCAGCAGCTTTGTGGATACGCAGTATTTT
CASSFVDTQYF
>TRBD1|TRBJ1-2|TRBV4-2|.
TGTGCCAGCAGCCAAGAAGTCAGGGGGCAGGATGGCTACACCTTC
CASSQEVRGQDGYTF
>.|TRBJ2-6|TRBV29-1|few
TGCAGCGTTGTACACTCTGGGGCCAACGTCCTGACTTTC
CSVVHSGANVLTF
>.|TRBJ1-1|TRBV27|.
TGTGCCAGCACCGCCCGGGGCCTGGGGGAAGCTTTCTTT
CASTARGLGEAFF
>.|TRBJ1-4|TRBV30|.
TGTGCCTGGAGGGAAGATGAAAAACTGTTTTTT
CAWREDEKLFF
>.|TRBJ1-2|TRBV7-9|.
TGTGCCAGCAGCTTAGTCGCGGTAAACTATGGCTACACCTTC
CASSLVAVNYGYTF
>.|TRBJ2-2|TRBV11-2|.
TGTGCCAGCAGCTTTTCTCCAGGGACCGGGGAGCTGTTTTTT
CASSFSPGTGELFF
>TRBD2|TRBJ2-7|TRBV4-2|.
TGTGCCAGCAGCCAAGGAGCCGTTCGGGCGGGGGGCAAGCAGTACTTC
CASSQGAVRAGGKQYF
>.|TRBJ2-2|TRBV7-9|.
TGTGCCAGCAGTCCTAGGACCGGGGAGCTGTTTTTT
CASSPRTGELFF
>.|TRBJ1-1|TRBV7-9|.
TGTGCCAGCAGCGGGGGACATTTGAACACTGAAGCTTTCTTT
CASSGGHLNTEAFF
>TRBD2|TRBJ2-5|TRBV29-1|.
TGCAGCGTGGCTAGCGGCCAAGAGACCCAGTACTTC
CSVASGQETQYF
>.|TRBJ2-2|TRBV7-2|.
TGTGCCAGCAGCTCCCCGAACACCGGGGAGCTGTTTTTT
CASSSPNTGELFF
>.|TRBJ1-2|TRBV2|once
TGTGCCAGCGACCGGGGGGCGGAAGGCTACACCTTC
CASDRGAEGYTF
>.|TRBJ2-5|TRBV29-1|.
TGCAGCGTTGGACAGTCGACGGGGGAGACCCAGTACTTC
CSVGQSTGETQYF
>.|TRBJ2-7|TRBV7-6|.
TGTGCCAGCAGCTTAGACACAGCCGAGCAGTACTTC
CASSLDTAEQYF
>.|TRBJ2-5|TRBV29-1|.
TGCAGCGTGCTTACAGGGCAAGAGACCCAGTACTTC
CSVLTGQETQYF
>TRBD1|TRBJ2-5|TRBV28|.
TGTGCCAGCAGTCCCCCAGGGGGACAGACCCAGTACTTC
CASSPPGGQTQYF
>.|TRBJ1-6|TRBV11-1|.
TGTGCCAGCAGCTTAAGTCTTGGTTCACCCCTCCACTTT
CASSLSLGSPLHF
>.|TRBJ2-1|TRBV23-1|few
TGCGCCAGCAGTCAAGGAACTTCTAATGAGCAGTTCTTC
CASSQGTSNEQFF
>TRBD2|TRBJ2-7|TRBV27|once
TGTGCCAGCACAAGCGGGGGTGACGAGCAGTACTTC
CASTSGGDEQYF
>.|TRBJ1-2|TRBV29-1|few
TGCAGCGTTGAAGATCGGGGGCGAGGCTACACCTTC
CSVEDRGRGYTF
>.|TRBJ1-4|TRBV29-1|.
TGCAGCGCGGTACGGGACTGGCCAAATAATGAAAAACTGTTTTTT
CSAVRDWPNNEKLFF
>.|TRBJ1-1|TRBV6-5|.
TGTGCCAGCACGCGGACACTGAACACTGAAGCTTTCTTT
CASTRTLNTEAFF
>.|TRBJ1-5|TRBV7-9|.
TGTGCCAGCAGCTTAGGGGCCAATCAGCCCCAGCATTTT
CASSLGANQPQHF
>TRBD1|TRBJ2-4|TRBV7-3|.
TGTGCCAGCAGCTTAAGGGGACAGTCCGACATTCAGTACTTC
CASSLRGQSDIQYF
>TRBD1|TRBJ1-6|TRBV15|.
TGTGCCACCAGCAGCGGACAGGAGAGCTCCTATAATTCACCCCTCCACTTT
CATSSGQESSYNSPLHF
>TRBD1|TRBJ2-2|TRBV7-8|.
TGTGCCAGCAGCTCCGCCGGGACAGCGAACACCGGGGAGCTGTTTTTT
CASSSAGTANTGELFF
>.|TRBJ2-5|TRBV29-1|.
TGCAGCGTTGAAGGGGTAGTGGGGGGCGTACCCCAAGAGACCCAGTACTTC
CSVEGVVGGVPQETQYF
>TRBD1|TRBJ2-3|TRBV7-9|medium-sized
TGTGCCAGCAGCGACAGGGGCCCAGATACGCAGTATTTT
CASSDRGPDTQYF
>TRBD1|TRBJ1-4|TRBV4-2|.
TGTGCCAGCAGCCAAACCCAGGGGGCGGACGAAAAACTGTTTTTT
CASSQTQGADEKLFF
>.|TRBJ2-3|TRBV7-2|.
TGTGCCAGCAGCTCCACAGATACGCAGTATTTT
CASSSTDTQYF
>TRBD1|TRBJ2-7|TRBV27|few
TGTGCCAGCGGTCCGGGACAGGCTCCCTACGAGCAGTACTTC
CASGPGQAPYEQYF
>.|TRBJ1-6|TRBV11-1|.
TGTGCCAGCAGCTTAGCGGGGGTTAATTCACCCCTCCACTTT
CASSLAGVNSPLHF
>.|TRBJ1-1|TRBV30|.
TGTGCCTGGAGTCTGAGACAGGAAGCTTTCTTT
CAWSLRQEAFF
>.|TRBJ2-1|TRBV7-6|once
TGTGCCAGCAGCCAAGGGGGGGGACCCCTACGCGAGCAGTTCTTC
CASSQGGGPLREQFF
>.|TRBJ1-1|TRBV6-5|few
TGTGCCAGCAGCTCTTCCACTGAAGCTTTCTTT
CASSSSTEAFF
>.|TRBJ2-5|TRBV21-1|.
TGTGCCAGCAAGACAGGGGGACTAGCGGAACCTCAAGAGACCCAGTACTTC
CASKTGGLAEPQETQYF
>.|TRBJ1-5|TRBV30|.
TGTGCCTGGAGTGACAGGGTAAATCAGCCCCAGCATTTT
CAWSDRVNQPQHF